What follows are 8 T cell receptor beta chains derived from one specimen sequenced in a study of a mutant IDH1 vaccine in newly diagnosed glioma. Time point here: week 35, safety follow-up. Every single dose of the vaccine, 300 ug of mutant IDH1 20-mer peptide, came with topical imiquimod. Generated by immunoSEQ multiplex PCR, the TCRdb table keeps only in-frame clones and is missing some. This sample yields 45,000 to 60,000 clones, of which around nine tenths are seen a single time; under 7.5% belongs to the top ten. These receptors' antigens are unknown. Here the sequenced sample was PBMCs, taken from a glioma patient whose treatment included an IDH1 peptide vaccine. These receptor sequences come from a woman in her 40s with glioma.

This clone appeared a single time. The CDR3 region is CASTRVSGVVTDTQYF. DNA of the CDR3: TGTGCCAGCACAAGAGTCAGCGGGGTGGTCACAGATACGCAGTATTTT. The gene calls are TRBV2 and TRBJ2-3, with 7 bases fitting TRBD2. J gave up 2 bases and V 7 bases, and 12 bases lay outside the gene matches. The V gene's germline CDR1 is SNHLY and CDR2 FYNNEI. The CDR3 runs to 16 residues.

The CDR3 bases are TGCGCCAGCAGACCCGGACAGGGGGGCTACACCTTC. This translates into CASRPGQGGYTF. This chain uses TRBV5-1 with TRBJ1-2; 9 positions match TRBD1. Trimming at V came to 5 bases and at J to 8 bases, leaving 4 bases not matched to a gene. This CDR3 comprises 12 residues. Germline V CDR1 and CDR2: SGHRS, YFSETQ. The full variable domain, rest sourced from reference TRBV5-1 and TRBJ1-2, is KAGVTQTPRYLIKTRGQQVTLSCSPISGHRSVSWYQQTPGQGLQFLFEYFSETQRNKGNFPGRFSGRQFSNSRSEMNVSTLELGDSALYLCASRPGQGGYTFGSGTRLTVV.

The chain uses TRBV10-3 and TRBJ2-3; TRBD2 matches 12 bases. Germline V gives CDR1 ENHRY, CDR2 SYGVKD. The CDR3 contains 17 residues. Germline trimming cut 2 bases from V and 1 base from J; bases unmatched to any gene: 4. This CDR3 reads CAISEPSGGARTDTQYF. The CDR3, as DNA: TGTGCCATCAGTGAGCCTAGCGGGGGGGCACGCACAGATACGCAGTATTTT.

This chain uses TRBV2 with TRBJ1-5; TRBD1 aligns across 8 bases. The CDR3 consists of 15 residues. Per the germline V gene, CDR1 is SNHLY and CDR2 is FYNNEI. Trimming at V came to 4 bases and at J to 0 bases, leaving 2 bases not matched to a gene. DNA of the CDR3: TGTGCCAGCAGTGGGACAGGGTATAGCAATCAGCCCCAGCATTTT. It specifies CASSGTGYSNQPQHF.

The CDR3 DNA reads as TGTGCCAGCTCACCCCTGGCTTTGGAAAAACTGTTTTTT. Protein: CASSPLALEKLFF. The chain links TRBV18 to TRBJ1-4; D is unresolved. CDR1 is KGHSH, CDR2 LQKENI, per germline. Trimming shortened V by 3 bases and J by 8 bases, and 10 bases separated the two germline ends. The CDR3 contains 13 residues.

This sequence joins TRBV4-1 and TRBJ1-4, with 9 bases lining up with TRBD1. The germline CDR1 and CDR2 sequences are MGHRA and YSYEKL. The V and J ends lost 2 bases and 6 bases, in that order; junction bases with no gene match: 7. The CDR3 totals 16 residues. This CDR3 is CASSQTPGTGYEKLFF. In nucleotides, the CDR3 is TGCGCCAGCAGCCAAACCCCCGGGACAGGGTATGAAAAACTGTTTTTT.

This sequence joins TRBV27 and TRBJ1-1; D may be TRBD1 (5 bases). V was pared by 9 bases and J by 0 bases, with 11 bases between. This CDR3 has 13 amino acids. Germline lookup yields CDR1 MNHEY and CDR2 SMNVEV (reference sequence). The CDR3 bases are TGTGCCAGTAGGACACTCATGAACACTGAAGCTTTCTTT. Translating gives CASRTLMNTEAFF.

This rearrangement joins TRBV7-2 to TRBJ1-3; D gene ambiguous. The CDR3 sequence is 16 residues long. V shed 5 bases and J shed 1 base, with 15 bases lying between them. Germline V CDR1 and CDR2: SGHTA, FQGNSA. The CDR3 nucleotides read TGTGCCAGCAGCAGACGGGGAGGAGGGTCTGGAAACACCATATATTTT. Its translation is CASSRRGGGSGNTIYF.